This TCR beta chain derives from a study of cytomegalovirus exposure and HLA in healthy donors. Findings and caveats of the study: Usually a TCR sequence was rare, but some public TCRs were found in many donors.

PCR was performed using 60 Vbeta and 13 Jbeta primers. The data were produced by immunoSEQ multiplex PCR, yet TCRdb's version contains in-frame clones alone and is incomplete. The sample yields 210,000 or so clones, almost 85% seen once. Points on this clone: The target antigen is unknown.

Every donor was a healthy person donating bone marrow. These donors counted as nominally healthy when sampled, but unrecorded immune exposures were likely. The length of the CDR3 is 13 residues. Trimming removed 3 bases from V and 5 bases from J, with 11 bases in between. The germline CDR1 and CDR2 sequences are LNHDA and SQIVND (reference sequence). This TCR derives from a woman aged 35 to 49 in good health and CMV-seronegative. The chain has TRBV19 and TRBJ2-7; possible D gene TRBD1, 5 bases. Sequenced sample: PBMCs. CDR3 sequence (DNA): TGTGCCAGTAGTATGGATCCAGGGCACGAGCAGTACTTC. The encoded protein is CASSMDPGHEQYF. Combining the CDR3 with reference TRBV19 and TRBJ2-7 gives the whole variable domain DGGITQSPKYLFRKEGQNVTLSCEQNLNHDAMYWYRQDPGQGLRLIYYSQIVNDFQKGDIAEGYSVSREKKESFPLTVTSAQKNPTAFYLCASSMDPGHEQYFGPGTRLTVT.